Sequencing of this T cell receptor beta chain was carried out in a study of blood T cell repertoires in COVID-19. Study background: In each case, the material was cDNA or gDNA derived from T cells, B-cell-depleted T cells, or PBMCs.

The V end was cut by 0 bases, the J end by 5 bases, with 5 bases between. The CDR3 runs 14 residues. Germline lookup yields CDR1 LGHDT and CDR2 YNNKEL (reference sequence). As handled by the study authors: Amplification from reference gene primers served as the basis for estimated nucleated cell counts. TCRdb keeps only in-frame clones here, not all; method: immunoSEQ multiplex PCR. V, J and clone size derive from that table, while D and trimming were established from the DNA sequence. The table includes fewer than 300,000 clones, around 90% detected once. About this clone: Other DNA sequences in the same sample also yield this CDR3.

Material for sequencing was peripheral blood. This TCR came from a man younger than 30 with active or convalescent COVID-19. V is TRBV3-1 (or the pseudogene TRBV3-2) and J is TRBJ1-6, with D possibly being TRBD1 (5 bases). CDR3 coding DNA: TGTGCCAGCAGCCAAGAGGGGCATAATTCACCCCTCCACTTT. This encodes CASSQEGHNSPLHF.